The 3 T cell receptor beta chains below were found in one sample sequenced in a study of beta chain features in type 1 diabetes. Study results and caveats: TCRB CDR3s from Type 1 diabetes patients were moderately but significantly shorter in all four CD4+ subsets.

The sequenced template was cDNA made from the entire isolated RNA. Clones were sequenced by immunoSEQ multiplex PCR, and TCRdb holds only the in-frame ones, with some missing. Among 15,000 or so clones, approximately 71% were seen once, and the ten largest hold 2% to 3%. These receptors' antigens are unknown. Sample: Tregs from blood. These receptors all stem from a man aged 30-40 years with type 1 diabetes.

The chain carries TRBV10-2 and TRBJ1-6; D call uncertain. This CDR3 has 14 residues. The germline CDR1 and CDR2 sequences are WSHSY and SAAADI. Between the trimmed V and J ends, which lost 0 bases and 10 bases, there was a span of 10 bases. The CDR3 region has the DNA TGCGCCAGCAGTGAGTCGAGGGCACAGTCACCCCTCCACTTT. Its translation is CASSESRAQSPLHF.

CDR3 in amino acids: CASSLAQSRSPLHF. In DNA form, the CDR3 reads TGTGCCAGCAGCTTAGCACAGTCCAGATCACCCCTCCACTTT. This chain links TRBV7-9 with TRBJ1-6; D remains unclear. Trimming shortened V by 0 bases and J by 10 bases, and 10 bases separated the two germline ends. This CDR3 comprises 14 residues. Germline CDR1 SEHNR, CDR2 FQNEAQ (reference sequence).

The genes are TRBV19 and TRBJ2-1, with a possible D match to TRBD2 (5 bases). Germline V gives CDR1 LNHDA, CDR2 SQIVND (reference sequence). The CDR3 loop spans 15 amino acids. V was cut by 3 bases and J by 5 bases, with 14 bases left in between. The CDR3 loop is CASSMSSGNDNEQFF. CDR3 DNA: TGTGCCAGTAGTATGAGCAGCGGTAATGACAATGAGCAGTTCTTC.